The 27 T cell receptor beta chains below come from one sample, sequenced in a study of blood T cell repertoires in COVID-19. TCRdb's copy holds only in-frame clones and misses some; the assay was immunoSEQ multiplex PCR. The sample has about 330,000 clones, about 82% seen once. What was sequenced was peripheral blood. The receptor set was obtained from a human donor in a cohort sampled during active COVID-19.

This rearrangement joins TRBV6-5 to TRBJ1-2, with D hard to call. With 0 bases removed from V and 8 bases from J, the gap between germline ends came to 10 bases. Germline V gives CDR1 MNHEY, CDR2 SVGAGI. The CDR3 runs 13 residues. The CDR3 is CASSYSGVDGYTF. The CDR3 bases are TGTGCCAGCAGTTACTCCGGGGTTGACGGCTACACCTTC.

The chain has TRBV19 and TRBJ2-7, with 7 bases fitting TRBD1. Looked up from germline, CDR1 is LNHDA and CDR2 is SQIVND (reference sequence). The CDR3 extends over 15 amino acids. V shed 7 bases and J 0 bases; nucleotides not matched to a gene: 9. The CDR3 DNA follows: TGTGCCAGTAATGAAGGGGGCCGGGGCTCCTACGAGCAGTACTTC. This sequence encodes CASNEGGRGSYEQYF.

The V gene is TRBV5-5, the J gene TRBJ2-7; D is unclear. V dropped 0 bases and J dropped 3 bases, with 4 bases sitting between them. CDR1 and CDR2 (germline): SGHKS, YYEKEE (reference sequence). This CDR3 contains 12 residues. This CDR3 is CASSLASYEQYF. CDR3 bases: TGTGCCAGCAGCTTGGCCAGCTACGAGCAGTACTTC. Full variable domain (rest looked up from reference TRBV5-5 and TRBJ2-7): DAGVTQSPTHLIKTRGQQVTLRCSPISGHKSVSWYQQVLGQGPQFIFQYYEKEERGRGNFPDRFSARQFPNYSSELNVNALLLGDSALYLCASSLASYEQYFGPGTRLTVT.

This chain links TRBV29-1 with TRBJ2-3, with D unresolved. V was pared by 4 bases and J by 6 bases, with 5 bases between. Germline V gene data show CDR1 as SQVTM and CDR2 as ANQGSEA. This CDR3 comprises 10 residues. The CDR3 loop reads CSVGRDTQYF. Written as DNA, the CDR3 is TGCAGCGTTGGGCGGGATACGCAGTATTTT.

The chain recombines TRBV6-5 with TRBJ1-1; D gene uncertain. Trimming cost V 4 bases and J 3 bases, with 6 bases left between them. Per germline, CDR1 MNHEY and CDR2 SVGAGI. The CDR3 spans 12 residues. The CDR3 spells CASSSGDTEAFF. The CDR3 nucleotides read TGTGCCAGCAGTTCCGGGGACACTGAAGCTTTCTTT.

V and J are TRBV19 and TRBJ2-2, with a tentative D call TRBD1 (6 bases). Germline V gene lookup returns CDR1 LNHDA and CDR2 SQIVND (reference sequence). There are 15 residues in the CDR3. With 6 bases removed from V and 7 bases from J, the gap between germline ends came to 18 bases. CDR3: CASSPMGAYGGELFF. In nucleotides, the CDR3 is TGTGCCAGTAGCCCAATGGGGGCGTACGGCGGGGAGCTGTTTTTT.

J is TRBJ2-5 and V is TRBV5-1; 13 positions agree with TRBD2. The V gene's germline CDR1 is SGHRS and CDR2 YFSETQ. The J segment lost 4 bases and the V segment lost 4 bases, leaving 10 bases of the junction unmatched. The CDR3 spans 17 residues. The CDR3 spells CASSPGLAGAGGETQYF. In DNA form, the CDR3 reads TGCGCCAGCAGCCCCGGACTAGCGGGGGCTGGTGGAGAGACCCAGTACTTC. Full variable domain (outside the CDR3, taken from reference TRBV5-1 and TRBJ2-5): KAGVTQTPRYLIKTRGQQVTLSCSPISGHRSVSWYQQTPGQGLQFLFEYFSETQRNKGNFPGRFSGRQFSNSRSEMNVSTLELGDSALYLCASSPGLAGAGGETQYFGPGTRLLVL.

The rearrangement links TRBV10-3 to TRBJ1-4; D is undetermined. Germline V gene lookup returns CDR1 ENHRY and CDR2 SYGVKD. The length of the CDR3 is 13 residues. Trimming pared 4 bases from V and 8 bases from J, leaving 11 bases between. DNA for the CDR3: TGTGCCATCAGTGCTGCCGAGAAGGAAAAACTGTTTTTT. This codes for CAISAAEKEKLFF.

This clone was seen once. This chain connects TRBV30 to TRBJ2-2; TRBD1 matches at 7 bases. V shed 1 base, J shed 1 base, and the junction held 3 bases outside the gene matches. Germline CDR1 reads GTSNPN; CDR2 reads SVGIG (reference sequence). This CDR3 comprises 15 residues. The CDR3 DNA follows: TGTGCCTGGAGTGCCGGGACAGTGAACACCGGGGAGCTGTTTTTT. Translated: CAWSAGTVNTGELFF.

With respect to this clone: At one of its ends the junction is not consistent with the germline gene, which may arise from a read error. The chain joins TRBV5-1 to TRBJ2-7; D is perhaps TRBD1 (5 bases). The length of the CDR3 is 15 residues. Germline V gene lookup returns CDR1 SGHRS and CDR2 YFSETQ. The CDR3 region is CASSLDRGSSYEQHF. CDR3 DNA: TGCGCCAGCAGCTTGGATAGGGGCTCCTCCTACGAGCAGCACTTC.

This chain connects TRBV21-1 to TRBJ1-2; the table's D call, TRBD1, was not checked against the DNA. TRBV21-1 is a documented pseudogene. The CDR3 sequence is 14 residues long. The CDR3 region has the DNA TGTGCCAGCAGCAAAGAGGTAACAGGGGATGGCTACACCTTC. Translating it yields CASSKEVTGDGYTF.

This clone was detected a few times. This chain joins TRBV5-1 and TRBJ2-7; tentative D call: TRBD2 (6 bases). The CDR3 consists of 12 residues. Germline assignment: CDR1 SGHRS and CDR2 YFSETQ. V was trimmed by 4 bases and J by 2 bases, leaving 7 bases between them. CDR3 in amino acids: CASSGGAYEQYF. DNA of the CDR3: TGCGCCAGCAGCGGCGGGGCCTACGAGCAGTACTTC. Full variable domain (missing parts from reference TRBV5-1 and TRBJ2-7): KAGVTQTPRYLIKTRGQQVTLSCSPISGHRSVSWYQQTPGQGLQFLFEYFSETQRNKGNFPGRFSGRQFSNSRSEMNVSTLELGDSALYLCASSGGAYEQYFGPGTRLTVT.

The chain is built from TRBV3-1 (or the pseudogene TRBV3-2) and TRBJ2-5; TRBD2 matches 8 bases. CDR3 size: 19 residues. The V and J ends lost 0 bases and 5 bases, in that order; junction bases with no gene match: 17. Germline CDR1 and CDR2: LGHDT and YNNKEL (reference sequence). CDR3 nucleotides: TGTGCCAGCAGCCAAGATTTAGGTCCTTTCGGGGGGGCCGGGGAGACCCAGTACTTC. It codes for CASSQDLGPFGGAGETQYF.

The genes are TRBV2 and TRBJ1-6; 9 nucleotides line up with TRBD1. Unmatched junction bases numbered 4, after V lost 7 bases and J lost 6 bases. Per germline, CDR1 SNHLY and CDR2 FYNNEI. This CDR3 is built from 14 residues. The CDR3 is CASTMTGGNSPLHF. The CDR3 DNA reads TGTGCCAGCACTATGACAGGGGGTAATTCACCCCTCCACTTT.

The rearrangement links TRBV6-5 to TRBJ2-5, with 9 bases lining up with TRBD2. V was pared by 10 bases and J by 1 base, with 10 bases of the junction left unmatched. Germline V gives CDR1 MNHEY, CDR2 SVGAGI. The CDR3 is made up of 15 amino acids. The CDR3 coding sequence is TGTGCCACCCAAGGTCAGCGGGGGGCCCAAGAGACCCAGTACTTC. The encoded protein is CATQGQRGAQETQYF.

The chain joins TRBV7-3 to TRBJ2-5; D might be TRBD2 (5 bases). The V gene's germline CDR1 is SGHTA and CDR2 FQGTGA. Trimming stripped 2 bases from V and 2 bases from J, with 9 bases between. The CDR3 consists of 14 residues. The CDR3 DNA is TGTGCCAGCAGCTTATTGAGCGGACAAGAGACCCAGTACTTC. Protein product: CASSLLSGQETQYF.

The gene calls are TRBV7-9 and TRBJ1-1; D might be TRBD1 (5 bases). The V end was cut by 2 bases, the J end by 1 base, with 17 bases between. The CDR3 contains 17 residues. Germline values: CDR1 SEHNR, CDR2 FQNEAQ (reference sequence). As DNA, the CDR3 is TGTGCCAGCAGCTTAACCCAACTCAGGCAGGGGAACACTGAAGCTTTCTTT. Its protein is CASSLTQLRQGNTEAFF.

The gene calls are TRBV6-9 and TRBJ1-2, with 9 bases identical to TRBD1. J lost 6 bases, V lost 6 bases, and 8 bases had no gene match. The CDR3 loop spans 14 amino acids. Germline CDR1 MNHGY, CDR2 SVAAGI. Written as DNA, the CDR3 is TGTGCCAGCAGGGACAGGGGTTTAGGGGATGGCTACACCTTC. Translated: CASRDRGLGDGYTF.

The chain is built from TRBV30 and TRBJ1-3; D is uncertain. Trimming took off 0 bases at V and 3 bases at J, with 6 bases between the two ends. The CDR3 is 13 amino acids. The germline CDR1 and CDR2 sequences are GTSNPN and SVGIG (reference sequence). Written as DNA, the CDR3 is TGTGCCTGGAGTGTAGCGGGTGGAAACACCATATATTTT. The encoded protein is CAWSVAGGNTIYF.

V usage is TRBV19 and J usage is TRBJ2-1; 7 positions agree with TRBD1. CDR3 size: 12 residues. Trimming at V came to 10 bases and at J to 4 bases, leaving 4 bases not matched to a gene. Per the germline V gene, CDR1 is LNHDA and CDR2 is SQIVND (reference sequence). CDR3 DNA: TGTGCCACCCGGGGACAGTACAATGAGCAGTTCTTC. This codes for CATRGQYNEQFF.

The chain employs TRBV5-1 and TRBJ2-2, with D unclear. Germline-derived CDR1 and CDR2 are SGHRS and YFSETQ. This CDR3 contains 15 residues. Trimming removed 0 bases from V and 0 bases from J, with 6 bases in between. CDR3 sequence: CASSLGSTNTGELFF. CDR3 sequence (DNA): TGCGCCAGCAGCTTGGGGAGTACGAACACCGGGGAGCTGTTTTTT.

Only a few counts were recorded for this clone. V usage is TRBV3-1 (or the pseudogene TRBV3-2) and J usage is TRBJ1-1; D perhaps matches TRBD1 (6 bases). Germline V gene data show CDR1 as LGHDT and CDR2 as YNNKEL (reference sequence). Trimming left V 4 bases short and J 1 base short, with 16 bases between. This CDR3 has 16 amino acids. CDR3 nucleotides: TGTGCCAGCAGCCCGCTCAAGACAGGTCGGAACACTGAAGCTTTCTTT. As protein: CASSPLKTGRNTEAFF.

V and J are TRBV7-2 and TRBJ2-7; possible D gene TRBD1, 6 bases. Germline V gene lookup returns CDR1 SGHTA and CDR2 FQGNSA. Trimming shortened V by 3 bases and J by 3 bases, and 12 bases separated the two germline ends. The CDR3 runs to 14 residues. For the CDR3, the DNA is TGTGCCAGCAGCTTCGCAGGGGACATCTACGAGCAGTACTTC. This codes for CASSFAGDIYEQYF.

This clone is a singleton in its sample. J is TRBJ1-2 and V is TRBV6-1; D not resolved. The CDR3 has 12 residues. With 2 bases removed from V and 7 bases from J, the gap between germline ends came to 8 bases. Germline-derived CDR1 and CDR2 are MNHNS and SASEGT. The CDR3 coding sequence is TGTGCCAGCAGTGAACAGTTTCGTGGCTACACCTTC. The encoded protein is CASSEQFRGYTF.

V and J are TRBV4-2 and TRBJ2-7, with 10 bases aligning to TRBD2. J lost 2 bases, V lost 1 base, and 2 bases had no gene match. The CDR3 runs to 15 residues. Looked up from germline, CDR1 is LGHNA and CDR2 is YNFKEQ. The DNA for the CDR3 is TGTGCCAGCAGCCAAGTAGGGACTAGCGCCTACGAGCAGTACTTC. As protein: CASSQVGTSAYEQYF.

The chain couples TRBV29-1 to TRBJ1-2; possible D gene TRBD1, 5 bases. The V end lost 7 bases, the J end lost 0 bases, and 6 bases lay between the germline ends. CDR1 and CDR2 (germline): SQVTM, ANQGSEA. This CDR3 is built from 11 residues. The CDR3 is CSDRTNYGYTF. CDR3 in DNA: TGCAGCGACAGGACTAACTATGGCTACACCTTC.

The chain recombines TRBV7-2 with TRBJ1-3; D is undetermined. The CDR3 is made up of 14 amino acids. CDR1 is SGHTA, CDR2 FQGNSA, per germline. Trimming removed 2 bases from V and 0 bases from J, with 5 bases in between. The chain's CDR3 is CASSLTVSGNTIYF. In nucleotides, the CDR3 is TGTGCCAGCAGCTTAACAGTCTCTGGAAACACCATATATTTT.